Listed here are 24 T cell receptor beta chains from one sample, sequenced in a study of T-cell memory formation after mild COVID-19. TCRdb reprocessed the 5' RACE reads via MiXCR and lists one record per CDR3 protein. This table has 270,000 or so distinct CDR3 sequences, 15% to 20% appearing once. The sample comprised PBMCs or a T cell subset sorted from them (not recorded which). All receptors come from a man aged 18 to 30 who had mild COVID-19 (a few samples of this study predate the infection). Cell type and time point are not known.

This clonotype has a handful of counts. V is TRBV12-3 or TRBV12-4 and J is TRBJ2-2; TRBD2 is a possible D gene (6 bases). With 5 bases removed from V and 4 bases from J, the gap between germline ends came to 17 bases. The CDR3 sequence is 16 residues long. In DNA, the CDR3 is TGTGCCAGCAGTCCCCAACCCGGCGGGGCCACCGGGGAGCTGTTTTTT. Translating it yields CASSPQPGGATGELFF.

This clonotype showed up just a few times. V and J are TRBV6-5 and TRBJ2-3, with 7 bases that match TRBD2. V gave up 6 bases and J gave up 2 bases; unmatched junction bases: 11. Per germline, CDR1 MNHEY and CDR2 SVGAGI. CDR3 length equals 16 residues. CDR3: CASRGSSGPYTDTQYF. CDR3 DNA sequence: TGTGCCAGCAGGGGATCTAGCGGACCTTACACAGATACGCAGTATTTT.

V and J are TRBV4-1 and TRBJ2-1; D ambiguous. The CDR3 is made up of 14 amino acids. Per the germline V gene, CDR1 is MGHRA and CDR2 is YSYEKL. With 6 bases removed from V and 6 bases from J, the gap between germline ends came to 15 bases. The CDR3 bases are TGCGCCAGCAGATGGTCTGGGGAAGGCAATGAGCAGTTCTTC. Amino acid sequence: CASRWSGEGNEQFF.

The chain carries TRBV5-1 and TRBJ2-7, with TRBD1 matching 10 bases. Unmatched junction bases numbered 8, after V lost 4 bases and J lost 7 bases. The CDR3 loop spans 14 amino acids. In germline, CDR1 is SGHRS, CDR2 YFSETQ. CDR3 in DNA: TGCGCCAGCAGCGAGCGACAGGGGGCGGATGAGCAGTACGTC. Translation: CASSERQGADEQYV.

This clonotype was counted between two and nine times. This chain joins TRBV29-1 and TRBJ2-1, with D possibly TRBD2 on 6 matching bases. The CDR3 loop spans 11 amino acids. Germline-derived CDR1 and CDR2 are SQVTM and ANQGSEA. Trimming left V 4 bases short and J 7 bases short, with 8 bases between. CDR3: CSVGGGNEQFF. The CDR3, as DNA: TGCAGCGTTGGTGGGGGGAATGAGCAGTTCTTC.

In DNA form, the CDR3 reads TGCAGTGCTAGTAAAGGGGGTGGAAACACCATATATTTT. Translating it yields CSASKGGGNTIYF. The genes are TRBV20-1 and TRBJ1-3; tentatively, D is TRBD1 (6 bases). V gave up 3 bases and J gave up 3 bases, with 9 bases separating them. The CDR3 has 13 residues. The germline gives CDR1 DFQATT, CDR2 SNEGSKA (reference sequence).

The chain employs TRBV7-2 and TRBJ1-5; 8 bases are a match to TRBD1. The CDR3 contains 15 residues. Germline V gene lookup returns CDR1 SGHTA and CDR2 FQGNSA. The junction had 5 bases not matched to a gene; V was cut back by 3 bases and J by 4 bases. The CDR3 coding sequence is TGTGCCAGCAGCTTTGGACAGGGTGGGAATCAGCCCCAGCATTTT. As protein: CASSFGQGGNQPQHF. The entire variable domain, with the rest obtained from reference TRBV7-2 and TRBJ1-5, is as follows: GAGVSQSPSNKVTEKGKDVELRCDPISGHTALYWYRQSLGQGLEFLIYFQGNSAPDKSGLPSDRFSAERTGGSVSTLTIQRTQQEDSAVYLCASSFGQGGNQPQHFGDGTRLSIL.

This clonotype was recorded a few times. The rearrangement links TRBV11-2 to TRBJ2-6; D gene unclear. The CDR3 contains 15 residues. Germline V gene lookup returns CDR1 SGHAT and CDR2 FQNNGV. V was shortened by 1 base and J by 3 bases, with 7 bases between the two germline ends. In DNA form, the CDR3 reads TGTGCCAGCAGCTTAGGCTGGGGTGGGGCCAACGTCCTGACTTTC. Its protein product is CASSLGWGGANVLTF.

The V gene is TRBV6-5, the J gene TRBJ2-7; possibly TRBD1 for D (5 bases). The CDR3 consists of 13 residues. V lost 2 bases to trimming and J lost 3 bases, with 8 bases between them. Germline-derived CDR1 and CDR2 are MNHEY and SVGAGI. CDR3 sequence reads: CASSYRQGYEQYF. CDR3 bases: TGTGCCAGCAGTTACCGGCAGGGCTACGAGCAGTACTTC.

V gene TRBV15 combines with J gene TRBJ2-3, with 12 bases that match TRBD2. The germline V gene has CDR1 LNHNV and CDR2 YYDKDF (reference sequence). Trimming removed 4 bases from V and 2 bases from J; junction bases left unmatched: 4. The CDR3 has 16 amino acids. CDR3 sequence reads: CATSKGLAGSTDTQYF. Written as DNA, the CDR3 is TGTGCCACCAGCAAGGGACTAGCGGGCTCCACAGATACGCAGTATTTT.

This clonotype came up a few times. The chain joins TRBV18 to TRBJ1-6; tentative D call: TRBD1 (5 bases). Per the germline V gene, CDR1 is KGHSH and CDR2 is LQKENI. Trimming shortened V by 4 bases and J by 7 bases, and 17 bases separated the two germline ends. The CDR3 has 16 amino acids. This chain's CDR3 is CASSLRQSSANSPLHF. The CDR3 nucleotides read TGTGCCAGCTCACTACGACAGTCGTCGGCGAATTCACCCCTCCACTTT.

The genes are TRBV15 and TRBJ2-3; D is ambiguous. CDR1 and CDR2 (germline): LNHNV, YYDKDF (reference sequence). This CDR3 contains 14 residues. V gave up 5 bases and J gave up 2 bases, with 11 bases separating them. Here the CDR3 reads CATSGVGITDTQYF. CDR3 in DNA: TGTGCCACCAGCGGAGTCGGAATCACAGATACGCAGTATTTT.

This clonotype occurred a few times. At one end the junction does not follow the germline gene, possibly because of a read error. The chain joins TRBV9 to TRBJ2-1; 12 bases agree with TRBD1. Germline CDR1 is SGDLS and CDR2 is YYNGEE. The CDR3 has 15 amino acids. CDR3 amino acids: CASSVGTGGYDEQFF. Written as DNA, the CDR3 is TGTGCCAGCAGCGTTGGGACAGGGGGCTACGATGAGCAGTTCTTC.

This chain connects TRBV20-1 to TRBJ2-7, with TRBD1 as a possible D gene (6 bases). Trimming took off 1 base at V and 0 bases at J, with 10 bases between the two ends. Germline CDR1 is DFQATT and CDR2 is SNEGSKA (reference sequence). This CDR3 has 14 amino acids. CDR3 in DNA: TGCAGTGCTAGAGGGAGGACAGCCTCCTACGAGCAGTACTTC. Its protein product is CSARGRTASYEQYF.

A few counts support this clonotype. The CDR3 nucleotides are TGTGCCATCAGGGGGACCGACGGGCCTCGGGGTACGCAGTATTTT. This codes for CAIRGTDGPRGTQYF. This chain links TRBV10-3 with TRBJ2-3; either TRBD1 or TRBD2 may fit D (5 bases each). V was trimmed by 6 bases and J by 8 bases, leaving 21 bases between them. This CDR3 is 15 amino acids long. In germline, CDR1 is ENHRY, CDR2 SYGVKD.

This clonotype occurred a few times. The chain employs TRBV20-1 and TRBJ2-7, with a weak D call TRBD2 (6 bases). Trimming removed 7 bases at V and 1 base at J, with 11 bases between. This CDR3 spans 12 amino acids. The germline CDR1 and CDR2 sequences are DFQATT and SNEGSKA (reference sequence). This CDR3 is CSVRGSSYEQYF. CDR3 sequence (DNA): TGCAGTGTCCGGGGGTCTTCCTACGAGCAGTACTTC.

This clonotype has only a few counts. The V gene is TRBV7-6, the J gene TRBJ2-3; no reliable D call. There are 15 residues in the CDR3. V was trimmed by 7 bases and J by 1 base, leaving 15 bases between them. Germline V gene lookup returns CDR1 SGHVS and CDR2 FNYEAQ. The CDR3 DNA follows: TGTGCCAGCACCGCCTATTTGAGCGGCACAGATACGCAGTATTTT. Its protein product is CASTAYLSGTDTQYF.

This clonotype has only a few counts. In DNA form, the CDR3 reads TGTGCCAGCAGCGTTAGGGGCAACCGGGGCAACGAGCAGTACTTC. This codes for CASSVRGNRGNEQYF. The chain links TRBV9 to TRBJ2-7; D is perhaps TRBD1 or TRBD2 (5 bases each). Germline CDR1 is SGDLS and CDR2 is YYNGEE. The CDR3 sequence is 15 residues long. The V and J ends lost 2 bases and 5 bases respectively, with 17 bases between them. The entire variable domain, with the rest obtained from reference TRBV9 and TRBJ2-7, is as follows: DSGVTQTPKHLITATGQRVTLRCSPRSGDLSVYWYQQSLDQGLQFLIQYYNGEERAKGNILERFSAQQFPDLHSELNLSSLELGDSALYFCASSVRGNRGNEQYFGPGTRLTVT.

This clonotype has only a few counts. V is TRBV4-3 and J is TRBJ1-2; a weak D match, TRBD1 (6 bases). The CDR3 is made up of 16 amino acids. Germline V gene sequence: CDR1 LGHNA, CDR2 YSLEER. V was cut by 0 bases and J by 2 bases, with 13 bases left in between. The CDR3 DNA follows: TGCGCCAGCAGCCAAGAAAGGAGGACAGCCAACTATGGCTACACCTTC. It codes for CASSQERRTANYGYTF.

This clonotype came up a few times. The chain employs TRBV19 and TRBJ1-6, with 7 bases identical to TRBD1. The germline CDR1 and CDR2 sequences are LNHDA and SQIVND (reference sequence). CDR3 length equals 12 residues. Trimming cost V 8 bases and J 8 bases; bases outside gene matches: 3. The CDR3: CASGDSHSPLHF. CDR3 coding DNA: TGTGCCAGTGGGGACAGCCATTCACCCCTCCACTTT.

In its sample, this clonotype was seen a few times. This chain uses TRBV10-3 with TRBJ2-1, with 9 positions matching TRBD1. Trimming at V came to 7 bases and at J to 9 bases, leaving 13 bases not matched to a gene. The V gene's germline CDR1 is ENHRY and CDR2 SYGVKD. This CDR3 spans 15 amino acids. The CDR3 bases are TGTGCCATCACTCGCCGGGACAGGGATGATGGTGAGCAGTTCTTC. Amino acid sequence: CAITRRDRDDGEQFF.

This clonotype has a handful of counts. This chain uses TRBV7-9 with TRBJ2-3; either TRBD1 or TRBD2 may supply D (5 bases each). The CDR3 extends over 14 amino acids. Per germline, CDR1 SEHNR and CDR2 FQNEAQ (reference sequence). Trimming shortened V by 4 bases and J by 2 bases, and 10 bases separated the two germline ends. The CDR3 nucleotides read TGTGCCAGCAGCTACACCGGGACCACAGATACGCAGTATTTT. It yields the protein CASSYTGTTDTQYF.

This clonotype was seen a handful of times. In DNA form, the CDR3 reads TGTGCCAGCAGCTTAAAGGGCACTGAAGCTTTCTTT. It specifies CASSLKGTEAFF. The chain combines TRBV7-9 with TRBJ1-1; no definite D call. V was cut by 2 bases and J by 4 bases, with 5 bases left in between. Germline CDR1 SEHNR, CDR2 FQNEAQ (reference sequence). The CDR3 contains 12 residues.

This clonotype was counted only a few times. This chain joins TRBV27 and TRBJ2-3; the D gene is possibly TRBD2 (7 bases). Germline V gene data show CDR1 as MNHEY and CDR2 as SMNVEV (reference sequence). This CDR3 comprises 16 residues. Trimming pared 7 bases from V and 0 bases from J, leaving 17 bases between. CDR3 sequence reads: CASTLRAGASTDTQYF. The DNA of the CDR3 is TGTGCCAGCACTCTAAGGGCGGGGGCTAGCACAGATACGCAGTATTTT.